The present entry profiles one TCR beta chain with its context. The data were taken from a study of blood T cell repertoires in COVID-19. Study summary: Some COVID-19 samples were acute and others convalescent; all came from the United States, Italy and Spain. PBMCs, B-cell-depleted T cells, or T cells provided the cDNA or gDNA that made up the material.

Germline V gene sequence: CDR1 SGHDN, CDR2 FVKESK. Trimming left V 1 base short and J 7 bases short, with 13 bases between. This CDR3 is built from 15 residues. Study processing details: Amplifying reference gene primers gave estimates of nucleated cell counts. Clones were read by immunoSEQ multiplex PCR, and TCRdb kept only the in-frame ones, dropping some. Clonal size and the V and J genes are those of that table, whereas D and trimming came from the DNA. The table includes about 200,000 clones, around 84% detected once. Sequencing was carried out using peripheral blood. The J gene is TRBJ1-4, the V gene TRBV14, with D unresolved. The sequence came from a man between 60 and 70 years old with acute or convalescent COVID-19. The CDR3 is CASSQGTGIGEKLFF. CDR3 DNA sequence: TGTGCCAGCAGCCAAGGGACCGGGATAGGTGAAAAACTGTTTTTT.